This is a list of T cell receptor beta chains from one sample in a study of T cell responses to AZD1222 COVID-19 vaccine. Assay: immunoSEQ multiplex PCR; the TCRdb copy retains only in-frame clones and omits some. The table records 100,000 to 150,000 clones, around 90% of them present only once. This sample comprised peripheral blood, obtained on day 0 of AZD1222 vaccination. The source is an adult in good health. Each CDR3 is given with its conserved first and last residue. The D gene is left open where the match is weak. The size entry is marked missing in some rows and otherwise reads once, few, many or a size class.

length	size	D	J	V	CDR3	DNA
13	NA	TRBD1	TRBJ1-2	TRBV2	CASSSGTGIGYTF	TGTGCCAGCAGTTCCGGGACAGGGATTGGCTACACCTTC
14	once	TRBD2	TRBJ2-7	TRBV12-5	CASAYSGGFDEQYF	TGTGCTAGTGCTTATAGCGGGGGGTTCGACGAGCAGTACTTC
13	few	NA	TRBJ1-1	TRBV9	CASSVEGHTEAFF	TGTGCCAGCAGCGTTGAAGGGCACACTGAAGCTTTCTTT
14	once	NA	TRBJ1-1	TRBV6-5	CASSYSQENTEAFF	TGTGCCAGCAGTTACTCACAGGAGAACACTGAAGCTTTCTTT
14	NA	NA	TRBJ1-5	TRBV18	CASSPGTGWQPQHF	TGTGCCAGCTCACCAGGAACGGGGTGGCAGCCCCAGCATTTT
15	NA	NA	TRBJ1-3	TRBV14	CASSSTGFSGNTIYF	TGTGCCAGCAGCTCAACAGGGTTCTCTGGAAACACCATATATTTT
15	NA	TRBD2	TRBJ2-7	TRBV7-3	CASSPHPRGGYEQYF	TGTGCCAGCAGCCCCCACCCCCGGGGGGGCTACGAGCAGTACTTC
12	NA	TRBD1	TRBJ2-7	TRBV13	CASSFDRGEQYF	TGTGCCAGCAGCTTCGACAGGGGTGAGCAGTACTTC
14	NA	NA	TRBJ1-4	TRBV27	CASSLPGLGEKLFF	TGTGCCAGCAGTTTACCAGGGCTGGGTGAAAAACTGTTTTTT
12	NA	TRBD1	TRBJ1-1	TRBV2	CASSEVGTEAFF	TGTGCCAGCAGTGAGGTCGGGACAGAGGCTTTCTTT
15	NA	NA	TRBJ1-5	TRBV19	CASSIVASNNQPQHF	TGTGCCAGTAGTATAGTCGCATCAAACAATCAGCCCCAGCATTTT
16	NA	NA	TRBJ2-4	TRBV3-1/TRBV3-2	CASSQGRNAHKNIQYF	TGTGCCAGCAGCCAGGGACGGAACGCACACAAAAACATTCAGTACTTC
15	NA	NA	TRBJ2-3	TRBV7-3	CASSLGRGTADTQYF	TGTGCCAGCAGCTTAGGCCGGGGCACGGCAGATACGCAGTATTTT
18	NA	TRBD2	TRBJ2-7	TRBV5-8	CASSLRMASGVSSYEQYF	TGTGCCAGCAGCTTGAGGATGGCTAGCGGGGTTAGCTCCTACGAGCAGTACTTC
15	once	TRBD2	TRBJ2-5	TRBV7-9	CASSLAGGARETQYF	TGTGCCAGCAGCTTAGCCGGGGGGGCAAGAGAGACCCAGTACTTC
13	once	TRBD1	TRBJ1-2	TRBV5-4	CASSEGQGKGYTF	TGTGCCAGCAGCGAGGGACAGGGTAAAGGGTACACCTTC
15	NA	NA	TRBJ1-4	TRBV6-4	CASSPEGGTNEKLFF	TGTGCCAGCAGTCCCGAAGGGGGGACTAATGAAAAACTGTTTTTT
15	NA	NA	TRBJ2-3	TRBV11-2	CASSFLSGPADTQYF	TGTGCCAGCAGCTTCCTAAGCGGGCCGGCGGATACGCAGTATTTT
16	NA	TRBD2	TRBJ2-2	TRBV14	CASSQASGGWPGELFF	TGTGCCAGCAGCCAAGCTAGCGGGGGTTGGCCCGGGGAGCTGTTTTTT
16	NA	NA	TRBJ2-2	TRBV5-1	CASSLAGTDATGELFF	TGCGCCAGCAGCTTGGCCGGGACCGACGCCACCGGGGAGCTGTTTTTT
14	NA	NA	TRBJ1-3	TRBV5-1	CASTLGGRGNTIYF	TGCGCCAGCACCCTAGGAGGGCGCGGAAACACCATATATTTT
14	NA	TRBD2	TRBJ2-5	TRBV19	CASKSGGPFETQYF	TGTGCCAGTAAATCGGGGGGGCCTTTCGAGACCCAGTACTTC
15	NA	NA	TRBJ2-7	TRBV18	CASSPAPGVSYEQYF	TGTGCCAGCTCACCAGCCCCGGGGGTCTCCTACGAGCAGTACTTC
14	many	TRBD1	TRBJ1-2	TRBV7-6	CASSPGQGGYGYTF	TGTGCCAGCAGCCCGGGACAGGGCGGCTATGGCTACACCTTC
13	NA	NA	TRBJ2-5	TRBV11-2	CASSPVTEETQYF	TGTGCCAGCAGCCCTGTGACAGAAGAGACCCAGTACTTC
16	NA	TRBD1	TRBJ1-2	TRBV7-9	CASSHADREIVGGYTF	TGTGCCAGCAGCCATGCTGACAGGGAAATTGTCGGCGGCTACACCTTC
17	NA	TRBD2	TRBJ2-2	TRBV5-1	CASSFLAGAPNTGELFF	TGCGCCAGCAGCTTCCTAGCGGGGGCCCCGAACACCGGGGAGCTGTTTTTT
14	NA	NA	TRBJ1-5	TRBV30	CAWSGGQVNQPQHF	TGTGCCTGGAGTGGCGGTCAAGTTAATCAGCCCCAGCATTTT
14	NA	NA	TRBJ1-1	TRBV7-8	CASSLGGGNNEAFF	TGTGCCAGCAGCTTAGGGGGGGGGAATAATGAAGCTTTCTTT
12	NA	NA	TRBJ2-5	TRBV6-2/TRBV6-3	CASSYSPGGEYF	TGTGCCAGCAGTTACTCGCCCGGAGGGGAGTACTTC